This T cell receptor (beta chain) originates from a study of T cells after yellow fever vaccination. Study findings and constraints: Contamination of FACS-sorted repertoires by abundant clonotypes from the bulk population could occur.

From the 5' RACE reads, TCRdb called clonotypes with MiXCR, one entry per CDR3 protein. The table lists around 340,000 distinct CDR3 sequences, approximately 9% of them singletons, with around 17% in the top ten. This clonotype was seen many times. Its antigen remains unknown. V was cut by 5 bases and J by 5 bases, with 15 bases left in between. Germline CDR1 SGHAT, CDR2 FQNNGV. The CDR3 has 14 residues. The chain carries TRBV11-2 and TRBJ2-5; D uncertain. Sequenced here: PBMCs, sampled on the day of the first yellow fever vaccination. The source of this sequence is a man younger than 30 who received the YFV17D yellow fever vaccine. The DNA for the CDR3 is TGTGCCAGCAGCGGAGCTACGGTGGGGGAGACCCAGTACTTC. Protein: CASSGATVGETQYF.